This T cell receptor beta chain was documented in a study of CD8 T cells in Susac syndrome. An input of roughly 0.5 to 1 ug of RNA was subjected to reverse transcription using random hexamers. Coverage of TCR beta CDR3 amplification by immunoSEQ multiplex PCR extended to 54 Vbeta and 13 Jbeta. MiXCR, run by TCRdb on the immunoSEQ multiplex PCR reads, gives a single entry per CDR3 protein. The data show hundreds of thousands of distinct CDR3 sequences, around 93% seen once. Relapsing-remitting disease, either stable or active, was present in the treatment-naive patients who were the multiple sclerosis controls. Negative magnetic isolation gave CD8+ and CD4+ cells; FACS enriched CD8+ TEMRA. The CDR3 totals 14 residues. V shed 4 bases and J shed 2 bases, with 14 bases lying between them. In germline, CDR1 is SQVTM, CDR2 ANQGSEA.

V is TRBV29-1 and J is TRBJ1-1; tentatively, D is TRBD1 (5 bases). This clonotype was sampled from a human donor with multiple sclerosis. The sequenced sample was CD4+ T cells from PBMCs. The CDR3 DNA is TGCAGCGTTGCCCTGATCGGGGGAAACACTGAAGCTTTCTTT. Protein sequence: CSVALIGGNTEAFF. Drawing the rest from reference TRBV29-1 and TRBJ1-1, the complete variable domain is SAVISQKPSRDICQRGTSLTIQCQVDSQVTMMFWYRQQPGQSLTLIATANQGSEATYESGFVIDKFPISRPNLTFSTLTVSNMSPEDSSIYLCSVALIGGNTEAFFGQGTRLTVV.